These 16 T cell receptor beta chains share one sample of origin, sequenced in a study of blood T cell repertoires in COVID-19. Method: immunoSEQ multiplex PCR; TCRdb's copy keeps in-frame clones and lacks some. The sample lists about 190,000 clones, approximately 80% occurring once. The sample comprised peripheral blood. The receptors here all came from a man in his forties or fifties who had recovered from COVID-19.

This clone was seen repeatedly, ten times or more. This chain joins TRBV11-3 and TRBJ2-7; D unclear. The V end lost 1 base, the J end lost 0 bases, and 7 bases lay between the germline ends. The CDR3 length is 14 residues. Per the germline V gene, CDR1 is SGHNT and CDR2 is YENEEA. The CDR3 loop reads CASSLGGASYEQYF. For the CDR3, the DNA is TGTGCCAGCAGCTTAGGCGGAGCCTCCTACGAGCAGTACTTC.

The chain recombines TRBV7-3 with TRBJ2-3; tentatively, D is TRBD2 (6 bases). Per the germline V gene, CDR1 is SGHTA and CDR2 is FQGTGA. CDR3 length: 13 residues. The V gene lost 5 bases and the J gene lost 2 bases, with 8 bases spanning the gap. The chain's CDR3 is CASSRGTTDTQYF. DNA of the CDR3: TGTGCCAGCAGCCGCGGGACCACAGATACGCAGTATTTT.

The chain couples TRBV18 to TRBJ1-1; TRBD1 matches at 7 bases. Germline V CDR1 and CDR2: KGHSH, LQKENI. V was clipped by 8 bases and J by 3 bases; unmatched bases: 9. The CDR3 contains 14 residues. CDR3 amino acids: CASSPDRPYTEAFF. The DNA for the CDR3 is TGTGCCAGCAGCCCGGACAGGCCATACACTGAAGCTTTCTTT.

This clone came up a few times. The chain employs TRBV10-1 and TRBJ1-1; 7 nucleotides agree with TRBD1. Unmatched junction bases numbered 11, after V lost 2 bases and J lost 11 bases. This CDR3 is 14 amino acids long. The germline V gene has CDR1 WNHNN and CDR2 SYGVQD (reference sequence). DNA for the CDR3: TGCGCCAGCAGTGAGGACGTGGTCGCCAGGGGGGCTTTCTTT. Translated, it gives CASSEDVVARGAFF.

V and J are TRBV7-2 and TRBJ2-5; TRBD2 is a possible D gene (6 bases). Germline V CDR1 and CDR2: SGHTA, FQGNSA. The CDR3 sequence is 18 residues long. Deletions cut 5 bases from V and 5 bases from J, with 27 bases between. The CDR3 DNA is TGTGCCAGCAGCCGCTACACCACCCGATCGGGAGTGACGGAGACCCAGTACTTC. This encodes CASSRYTTRSGVTETQYF.

V usage is TRBV12-2 and J usage is TRBJ2-3; the table calls TRBD2, which could not be checked here. TRBV12-2 is a pseudogene locus. This CDR3 comprises 18 residues. CDR3 sequence (DNA): TGTGCAAGTCGCTTAGGGACTAGCGGGAGGACAAGAACAGATACGCAGTATTTT. It translates to CASRLGTSGRTRTDTQYF.

This clone was seen just once. The chain recombines TRBV3-1 (or the pseudogene TRBV3-2) with TRBJ1-3; a possible D gene is TRBD1 (5 bases). V was pared by 11 bases and J by 0 bases, with 11 bases between. This CDR3 contains 13 residues. Per the germline V gene, CDR1 is LGHDT and CDR2 is YNNKEL (reference sequence). CDR3 in DNA: TGTGCCGTCAGGGTCGCCTCTGGAAACACCATATATTTT. It codes for CAVRVASGNTIYF.

This chain links TRBV25-1 with TRBJ2-5; 7 bases are shared with TRBD1. CDR1 MGHDK and CDR2 SYGVNS come from the germline V gene. With 3 bases clipped from V and 2 bases from J, the junction kept 9 bases outside the gene matches. This CDR3 spans 16 amino acids. This CDR3 reads CASSENPGTVQETQYF. The DNA for the CDR3 is TGTGCCAGCAGTGAGAACCCCGGGACAGTACAAGAGACCCAGTACTTC.

V and J are TRBV7-2 and TRBJ2-1, with 7 bases aligning to TRBD2. From germline, CDR1 is SGHTA and CDR2 FQGNSA. The CDR3 spans 15 residues. V was clipped by 4 bases and J by 10 bases; unmatched bases: 13. The CDR3 is CASSSGLGSQWEQFF. CDR3 coding DNA: TGTGCCAGCAGCTCCGGACTAGGGAGTCAATGGGAGCAGTTCTTC.

J is TRBJ2-1 and V is TRBV6-6, with 7 bases fitting TRBD1. Germline V gives CDR1 MNHNY, CDR2 SVGAGI (reference sequence). The CDR3 runs to 17 residues. With V trimmed by 5 bases and J by 1 base, 11 bases remained unmatched. The CDR3 reads CASSPIPTGISYNEQFF. The DNA of the CDR3 is TGTGCCAGCAGTCCCATACCGACAGGGATATCCTACAATGAGCAGTTCTTC.

This clone has just one count. The gene calls are TRBV10-3 and TRBJ2-7, with 15 positions matching TRBD2. The CDR3 totals 16 residues. CDR1 is ENHRY, CDR2 SYGVKD, per germline. With V trimmed by 3 bases and J by 7 bases, 7 bases remained unmatched. The CDR3 DNA reads TGTGCCATCAGTGATCCGGGACTAGCGGGAGGAGGTGAGCAGTACTTC. Translating it yields CAISDPGLAGGGEQYF.

The V and J genes are TRBV7-8 and TRBJ1-6, with TRBD1 identical over 9 bases. V dropped 1 base and J dropped 10; count of bases not matched to a gene: 8. The CDR3 runs 16 residues. Germline lookup yields CDR1 SGHVS and CDR2 FQNEAQ. The CDR3: CASSLEQGADLSPLHF. The CDR3 nucleotides read TGTGCCAGCAGCTTAGAACAGGGGGCGGATTTATCACCCCTCCACTTT.

This clone occurred a few times. The rearrangement links TRBV5-4 to TRBJ1-1; tentatively, D is TRBD1 (6 bases). This CDR3 is 15 amino acids long. The V end was cut by 4 bases, the J end by 2 bases, with 15 bases between. The V gene's germline CDR1 is SGHNT and CDR2 YYREEE (reference sequence). Here the CDR3 reads CASSPGGALNTEAFF. The CDR3 coding sequence is TGTGCCAGCAGCCCGGGGGGGGCCCTTAACACTGAAGCTTTCTTT.

V gene TRBV19 combines with J gene TRBJ2-2; 7 bases line up with TRBD2. The V and J ends lost 6 bases and 1 base, in that order; junction bases with no gene match: 14. Germline V gene sequence: CDR1 LNHDA, CDR2 SQIVND (reference sequence). This CDR3 region has 18 residues. The CDR3 reads CASRGPRGGAVNTGELFF. The DNA for the CDR3 is TGTGCCAGTAGGGGGCCCCGGGGAGGGGCGGTGAACACCGGGGAGCTGTTTTTT.

The rearrangement joins TRBV11-3 to TRBJ2-7; 7 nucleotides agree with TRBD1. Per the germline V gene, CDR1 is SGHNT and CDR2 is YENEEA. The ends lost 0 bases at V and 2 bases at J; junction bases unmatched: 4. The CDR3 loop spans 15 amino acids. CDR3 residues: CASSLDGTGAYEQYF. The CDR3 DNA reads as TGTGCCAGCAGCTTAGATGGAACAGGGGCCTACGAGCAGTACTTC.

V gene TRBV2 combines with J gene TRBJ2-5; possible D gene TRBD1, 6 bases. CDR1 is SNHLY and CDR2 is FYNNEI in the germline V gene. This CDR3 has 18 amino acids. With 2 bases removed from V and 3 bases from J, the gap between germline ends came to 22 bases. The CDR3 sequence is CASSEPKDSKGWEETQYF. Written as DNA, the CDR3 is TGTGCCAGCAGTGAACCTAAGGACAGCAAGGGCTGGGAAGAGACCCAGTACTTC.